One sample yielded the 6 T cell receptor beta chains listed below, sequenced in a study of regulatory T cells in long-lasting Graves disease. Arm-PCR of CDR3 regions and iRepertoire HTBI primers were used to build TCR beta libraries. TCRdb ran MiXCR on the multiplex PCR reads and lists one entry per CDR3 protein. Here the sample spans approximately 400,000 distinct CDR3 sequences, under 15% being singletons. Time point in this sample: newly diagnosed GD, antithyroid drugs for less than 3 months. Isolated PBMC RNA provided the starting material for the TCR library. The sample was also linked to a second study, of T cells in Graves' hyperthyroidism and ophthalmopathy.

The sample consisted of peripheral blood mononuclear cells (PBMCs), taken at new diagnosis, from a patient treated with antithyroid drugs. Every receptor here comes from a woman aged 30 to 39 with Graves disease.

This clonotype was seen at least ten times. This chain links TRBV12-3 or TRBV12-4 with TRBJ2-1, with D tentatively TRBD2 (5 bases). The V gene lost 2 bases and the J gene lost 6 bases, with 8 bases spanning the gap. The CDR3 has 13 residues. The CDR3 DNA follows: TGTGCCAGCAGTTTACTAGCCCGCAATGAGCAGTTCTTC. As protein: CASSLLARNEQFF.

The chain recombines TRBV6-1 with TRBJ1-4; D is ambiguous. Trimming shortened V by 6 bases and J by 0 bases, and 8 bases separated the two germline ends. The CDR3 consists of 14 residues. Per germline, CDR1 MNHNS and CDR2 SASEGT. The DNA for the CDR3 is TGTGCCAGCAGGGCCCACTCAACTAATGAAAAACTGTTTTTT. Translating it yields CASRAHSTNEKLFF.

This clonotype was observed many times. Germline and junction disagree at one end, which may indicate a read error. The chain carries TRBV7-8 and TRBJ2-7; 8 bases line up with TRBD2. Germline CDR1 and CDR2: SGHVS and FQNEAQ. This CDR3 is 17 amino acids long. Here the CDR3 reads CASSLSPGVAGGYEQYF. CDR3 in DNA: TGCGCCAGCAGCCTCTCCCCGGGGGTGGCGGGAGGCTACGAGCAGTACTTC.

This clonotype has at least ten counts. The chain joins TRBV28 to TRBJ2-3; 8 bases are shared with TRBD2. The CDR3 extends over 15 amino acids. Per the germline V gene, CDR1 is MDHEN and CDR2 is SYDVKM. With V trimmed by 6 bases and J by 4 bases, 9 bases remained unmatched. CDR3 coding DNA: TGTGCCAGCAGACTGGCGGGAGGAGGACCAGATACGCAGTATTTT. Translated: CASRLAGGGPDTQYF. Full variable domain (remainder filled in from reference TRBV28 and TRBJ2-3): DVKVTQSSRYLVKRTGEKVFLECVQDMDHENMFWYRQDPGLGLRLIYFSYDVKMKEKGDIPEGYSVSREKKERFSLILESASTNQTSMYLCASRLAGGGPDTQYFGPGTRLTVL.

The sample holds a few counts of this clonotype. The junction differs from germline at one of its ends, possibly a read error. This chain uses TRBV7-8 with TRBJ2-2; TRBD1 might be the D (6 bases). The germline V gene has CDR1 SGHVS and CDR2 FQNEAQ. The CDR3 has 16 residues. The CDR3 is CASSLGRQANTRELFF. CDR3 bases: TGTGCCAGCAGCTTAGGTCGACAGGCGAACACCAGGGAGCTGTTTTTT.

This clonotype was observed many times. The J gene is TRBJ1-1, the V gene TRBV2; 8 bases match TRBD1. The V gene's germline CDR1 is SNHLY and CDR2 FYNNEI. J gave up 7 bases and V 6 bases, and 16 bases lay outside the gene matches. The length of the CDR3 is 16 residues. CDR3 DNA: TGTGCCAGCAGCCAGGATGGAGACAGGGGTGATATTGAAGCTTTCTTT. Its protein is CASSQDGDRGDIEAFF.